Reported below is one T cell receptor (beta chain). This entry belongs to a study of blood T cell repertoires in COVID-19. Study-wide background: Material from acute and convalescent COVID-19 was sourced from the United States, Italy and Spain.

The V end lost 1 base, the J end lost 4 bases, and 14 bases lay between the germline ends. CDR3 length equals 16 residues. Looked up from germline, CDR1 is MDHEN and CDR2 is SYDVKM. This table comes from immunoSEQ multiplex PCR, and its TCRdb copy is limited to in-frame clones, with some not included. The sample shows fewer than 300,000 clones, under 90% of them seen only once. Sequenced sample: peripheral blood. The TCR was taken from a woman between 45 and 60 years old who had recovered from COVID-19. V usage is TRBV28 and J usage is TRBJ2-1, with D possibly matching TRBD2 (7 bases). The chain's CDR3 is CASSLSGGGLYNEQFF. As DNA, the CDR3 is TGTGCCAGCAGTTTATCTGGAGGGGGACTATACAATGAGCAGTTCTTC.